Shown below are 16 T cell receptor beta chains from a single sample sequenced in a study of CD8+CD57+ T cells in acquired aplastic anemia. Patients who underwent sequencing had shown CD8+CD57+ cell expansion by flow cytometry. The TCR beta profiling, which covered VDJ combination and CDR3 sequence, was carried out using genomic DNA as the template. TCRdb analysed the reads with MiXCR anew, one entry per CDR3 protein. The sample has around 180,000 distinct CDR3 sequences; less than 60% are singletons. The sequenced material came from sorted CD4+, CD8+, or CD8+CD57+ T cells (not recorded which) from PBMCs. The receptor set was obtained from a human donor with aplastic anemia.

The rearrangement uses TRBV27 and TRBJ1-1; 8 positions agree with TRBD1. CDR3 length: 14 residues. In germline, CDR1 is MNHEY, CDR2 SMNVEV (reference sequence). V shed 4 bases, J shed 4 bases, and the junction held 5 bases outside the gene matches. CDR3 sequence (DNA): TGTGCCAGCAGTTCGGACAGGGCAATCACTGAAGCTTTCTTT. Its protein is CASSSDRAITEAFF.

The rearrangement joins TRBV5-1 to TRBJ1-2; D is perhaps TRBD1 (5 bases). Germline lookup yields CDR1 SGHRS and CDR2 YFSETQ. The V end lost 1 base, the J end lost 2 bases, and 30 bases lay between the germline ends. The CDR3 runs 21 residues. The CDR3 DNA sequence: TGCGCCAGCAGCTTGACAGAAACCACAGGCTCTAGTAGTGAATTGAACTATGGCTACACCTTC. It codes for CASSLTETTGSSSELNYGYTF.

This chain uses TRBV2 with TRBJ1-6, with 12 positions matching TRBD1. V lost 6 bases, J lost 0 bases, and 6 bases stayed unmatched. CDR3 length: 18 residues. The germline gives CDR1 SNHLY, CDR2 FYNNEI. CDR3 DNA: TGTGCCAGCAGCCGGGACAGGGGGCAAAGCTCCTATAATTCACCCCTCCACTTT. Protein product: CASSRDRGQSSYNSPLHF.

To note about this clonotype: Relative to the germline gene, one junction end is altered; a read error may explain this. V gene TRBV27 combines with J gene TRBJ2-7; tentative D call: TRBD1 (6 bases). The CDR3 spans 13 residues. CDR1 is MNHEY and CDR2 is SMNVEV in the germline V gene (reference sequence). The CDR3 loop is CASRLSTGPQQYF. CDR3 coding DNA: TGTGCCAGCAGATTATCGACAGGCCCTCAACAGTACTTC.

The chain recombines TRBV7-9 with TRBJ2-7; D not certain. This CDR3 comprises 12 residues. Germline V gene lookup returns CDR1 SEHNR and CDR2 FQNEAQ (reference sequence). The V gene lost 3 bases and the J gene lost 5 bases, with 8 bases spanning the gap. CDR3 nucleotides: TGTGCCAGCAGCTTGTACTTGAACGAGCAGTACTTC. Its translation is CASSLYLNEQYF.

About this clonotype itself: Possible read error: a much larger clone is one base away. V is TRBV7-3 and J is TRBJ2-1, with TRBD2 matching over 9 bases. Unmatched junction bases numbered 15, after V lost 1 base and J lost 8 bases. Germline V gene sequence: CDR1 SGHTA, CDR2 FQGTGA. This CDR3 comprises 18 residues. The CDR3 region has the DNA TGTGCCAGCAGCTTAAGGTGGGTTGGTAGCGGGAGCGACGATGAGCAGTTCTTC. Its protein product is CASSLRWVGSGSDDEQFF.

The chain employs TRBV28 and TRBJ2-2, with 8 bases aligning to TRBD2. CDR3 length equals 16 residues. Per germline, CDR1 MDHEN and CDR2 SYDVKM. V dropped 1 base and J dropped 6; count of bases not matched to a gene: 7. The CDR3 coding sequence is TGTGCCAGCAGTTTATCCTCTGGGACTAGAGCCGGGGAGCTGTTTTTT. It translates to CASSLSSGTRAGELFF.

To note about this clonotype: It may be a read error: a sequence one base away is much more abundant. Since no conserved phenylalanine or tryptophan closes the CDR3, a read error is the likely cause. V and J are TRBV5-6 and TRBJ1-1, with a weak D call TRBD1 (5 bases). V was clipped by 4 bases and J by 1 base, with 17 bases between them. The germline V gene encodes CDR1 SGHDT and CDR2 YYEEEE. This CDR3 is built from 16 residues. Here the CDR3 reads CASSPGLWGTNTEAFV. As DNA, the CDR3 is TGTGCCAGCAGCCCGGGTTTGTGGGGCACGAACACTGAAGCTTTCGTT.

As concerns this clonotype: The junction shows a germline mismatch at one end, possibly a read error. J is TRBJ1-1 and V is TRBV7-8; TRBD1 is a possible D gene (5 bases). Germline CDR1 is SGHVS and CDR2 is FQNEAQ. This CDR3 has 13 residues. The CDR3, as DNA: TGTGCCAGCAGTTCCGGGACCTCCTCTGAGGCTTTCTTT. It yields the protein CASSSGTSSEAFF.

The CDR3 is CSAREEGRIAYEQYF. The CDR3 DNA reads TGCAGTGCTAGAGAAGAGGGGAGGATCGCCTACGAGCAGTACTTC. This sequence joins TRBV20-1 and TRBJ2-7, with a possible D match to TRBD2 (6 bases). V was cut by 0 bases and J by 2 bases, with 14 bases left in between. Germline assignment: CDR1 DFQATT and CDR2 SNEGSKA (reference sequence). The CDR3 runs to 15 residues.

This clonotype was counted between two and nine times. The CDR3 here is CASSFFTSSQETQYF. DNA of the CDR3: TGTGCCAGCAGCTTTTTCACTAGCTCTCAAGAGACCCAGTACTTC. The V and J genes are TRBV5-5 and TRBJ2-5; perhaps TRBD2 as D (6 bases). Trimming pared 2 bases from V and 2 bases from J, leaving 13 bases between. From germline, CDR1 is SGHKS and CDR2 YYEKEE (reference sequence). This CDR3 comprises 15 residues.

The J gene is TRBJ1-1, the V gene TRBV29-1; tentative D call: TRBD1 (5 bases). The CDR3 contains 13 residues. Germline CDR1 reads SQVTM; CDR2 reads ANQGSEA. Between the trimmed V and J ends, which lost 6 bases and 7 bases, there was a span of 18 bases. The CDR3 DNA reads as TGCAGCGTAACTGCAGGGAGGAGCAGTGAAGCTTTCTTT. It encodes CSVTAGRSSEAFF. The full variable domain, with the rest looked up from reference TRBV29-1 and TRBJ1-1, is SAVISQKPSRDICQRGTSLTIQCQVDSQVTMMFWYRQQPGQSLTLIATANQGSEATYESGFVIDKFPISRPNLTFSTLTVSNMSPEDSSIYLCSVTAGRSSEAFFGQGTRLTVV.

The sample holds many counts of this clonotype. The rearrangement links TRBV7-9 to TRBJ1-2, with no clear D. In germline, CDR1 is SEHNR, CDR2 FQNEAQ (reference sequence). There are 11 residues in the CDR3. Between the trimmed V and J ends, which lost 5 bases and 4 bases, there was a span of 5 bases. The CDR3 reads CASSQIYGYTF. The CDR3 coding sequence is TGTGCCAGCAGCCAGATCTATGGCTACACCTTC.

This clonotype was seen at least ten times. The V gene is TRBV6-2 or TRBV6-3, the J gene TRBJ2-7, with 7 nucleotides matching TRBD1. Germline V gene data show CDR1 as MNHEY and CDR2 as SVGEGT. CDR3 length: 18 amino acids. With V trimmed by 0 bases and J by 3 bases, 14 bases remained unmatched. CDR3 sequence: CASSYSTLRTGILYEQYF. The CDR3 coding sequence is TGTGCCAGCAGTTACTCCACCCTCCGGACAGGTATACTCTACGAGCAGTACTTC.

V usage is TRBV2 and J usage is TRBJ2-5; TRBD2 aligns across 8 bases. The CDR3 covers 12 residues. Germline-derived CDR1 and CDR2 are SNHLY and FYNNEI. V gave up 10 bases and J gave up 5 bases; unmatched junction bases: 6. The CDR3 here is CATSLAVETQYF. The CDR3 region has the DNA TGTGCCACCTCACTAGCGGTTGAGACCCAGTACTTC.

This clonotype appeared many times. This sequence joins TRBV9 and TRBJ2-2; 10 positions agree with TRBD1. This CDR3 has 15 residues. V dropped 4 bases and J dropped 6; count of bases not matched to a gene: 6. Germline assignment: CDR1 SGDLS and CDR2 YYNGEE. CDR3 residues: CASSLGTGVSGELFF. In DNA form, the CDR3 reads TGTGCCAGCAGCCTGGGGACAGGGGTTTCCGGGGAGCTGTTTTTT.